The 11 T cell receptor beta chains reported below all come from one sample, sequenced in a study of cytomegalovirus exposure and HLA in healthy donors. PCR primers comprised 60 Vbeta and 13 Jbeta primers. The table came from immunoSEQ multiplex PCR; TCRdb's copy has only in-frame clones and leaves some out. The sample is made up of about 62,000 clones, and the top ten hold approximately 5.1% of it. Source material: PBMCs. These receptors all stem from a man aged 25 to 45 in good health and CMV-seropositive.

As DNA, the CDR3 is TGCGCCAGCAGCCCGTGGACAGGGACTCGGAACGAGCAGTACTTC. Encoded protein: CASSPWTGTRNEQYF. This chain uses TRBV4-1 with TRBJ2-7; 8 bases match TRBD1. Germline assignment: CDR1 MGHRA and CDR2 YSYEKL. V was clipped by 4 bases and J by 5 bases; unmatched bases: 10. This CDR3 comprises 15 residues.

This rearrangement joins TRBV6-6 to TRBJ1-2; D is perhaps TRBD1 (6 bases). Germline-derived CDR1 and CDR2 are MNHNY and SVGAGI (reference sequence). The CDR3 runs to 14 residues. Trimming stripped 6 bases from V and 2 bases from J, with 13 bases between. The CDR3 sequence: CASREGGLNYGYTF. In DNA form, the CDR3 reads TGTGCCAGCAGAGAGGGGGGGCTCAACTATGGCTACACCTTC.

This chain links TRBV4-2 with TRBJ2-7, with TRBD2 as a possible D gene (5 bases). In germline, CDR1 is LGHNA, CDR2 YNFKEQ. The CDR3 length is 15 residues. The V end was cut by 1 base, the J end by 4 bases, with 14 bases between. DNA for the CDR3: TGTGCCAGCAGCCAAGGGACTGGCCCAAATTACGAGCAGTACTTC. Translated, it gives CASSQGTGPNYEQYF.

J is TRBJ2-6 and V is TRBV4-1; a possible D gene is TRBD2 (7 bases). The V end was cut by 4 bases, the J end by 2 bases, with 27 bases between. Germline V gives CDR1 MGHRA, CDR2 YSYEKL. There are 21 residues in the CDR3. The CDR3 loop is CASSPGGRGGRGVAGANVLTF. CDR3 DNA: TGCGCCAGCAGCCCGGGGGGCAGGGGTGGTAGAGGGGTGGCTGGGGCCAACGTCCTGACTTTC.

The rearrangement joins TRBV4-1 to TRBJ2-7, with 9 bases fitting TRBD1. Germline CDR1 MGHRA, CDR2 YSYEKL. CDR3 length: 14 amino acids. Germline trimming cut 6 bases from V and 6 bases from J; bases unmatched to any gene: 9. The CDR3, as DNA: TGCGCCAGCAGTAAACCGGGACAGGGTTCCGAGCAGTACTTC. This gives the protein CASSKPGQGSEQYF.

The V and J genes are TRBV6-5 and TRBJ1-3; D perhaps matches TRBD1 (6 bases). The CDR3 runs to 14 residues. V shed 6 bases and J shed 4 bases, with 13 bases lying between them. Germline CDR1 and CDR2: MNHEY and SVGAGI. CDR3 loop: CASRRGAQGNTIYF. The CDR3 DNA reads TGTGCCAGCAGGCGGGGGGCGCAAGGAAACACCATATATTTT.

The rearrangement links TRBV11-2 to TRBJ2-7, with TRBD1 identical over 12 bases. Germline V CDR1 and CDR2: SGHAT, FQNNGV. With 4 bases clipped from V and 6 bases from J, the junction kept 4 bases outside the gene matches. This CDR3 is 14 amino acids long. CDR3 bases: TGTGCCAGCAGCTGGGGGGACAGGGGGCTCGAGCAGTACTTC. Its translation: CASSWGDRGLEQYF.

The chain has TRBV7-9 and TRBJ2-7; 7 nucleotides align to TRBD1. There are 15 residues in the CDR3. The germline V gene encodes CDR1 SEHNR and CDR2 FQNEAQ (reference sequence). V dropped 5 bases and J dropped 2; count of bases not matched to a gene: 9. CDR3 sequence (DNA): TGTGCCAGCAGCCTGACAGGGCCGAGGACCTACGAGCAGTACTTC. The encoded protein is CASSLTGPRTYEQYF.

The chain has TRBV5-7 and TRBJ1-1; possibly TRBD1 for D (5 bases). TRBV5-7 is an ORF, and what it does is uncertain. V was cut by 1 base and J by 0 bases, with 7 bases left in between. CDR3 length: 14 residues. The DNA for the CDR3 is TGTGCCAGCAGCTTGACAGGATTGAACACTGAAGCTTTCTTT. Translated, it gives CASSLTGLNTEAFF.

J is TRBJ2-2 and V is TRBV5-3; D might be TRBD2 (5 bases). TRBV5-3 counts as an open reading frame of uncertain function. V was clipped by 2 bases and J by 4 bases, with 12 bases between them. The CDR3 consists of 15 residues. The chain's CDR3 is CARSFAGATTGELFF. CDR3 DNA sequence: TGTGCCAGAAGCTTCGCGGGCGCGACCACCGGGGAGCTGTTTTTT.

The V gene is TRBV6-5, the J gene TRBJ1-5; a possible D gene is TRBD1 (5 bases). Per the germline V gene, CDR1 is MNHEY and CDR2 is SVGAGI. V dropped 2 bases and J dropped 10 bases, with 12 bases sitting between them. The CDR3 spans 13 residues. The CDR3 is CASSYGGGRPQHF. In DNA, the CDR3 is TGTGCCAGCAGTTACGGGGGAGGGAGACCCCAGCATTTT.